This T cell receptor beta chain was identified during a study of T cell responses to AZD1222 COVID-19 vaccine. General study results and limits: Per reports, nearly half of all spike-specific TCRs target regions that are unmutated in variants. Donors were mostly white British, more females; clonal diversity possibly underestimated. Vaccine-related CD4 TCRs covered spike, predominating at 160-218 and 743-854.

TCRdb keeps only in-frame clones here, not all; method: immunoSEQ multiplex PCR. The data show 120,000 to 150,000 clones, roughly 91% seen once. The germline V gene has CDR1 LNHDA and CDR2 SQIVND (reference sequence). Trimming pared 6 bases from V and 6 bases from J, leaving 8 bases between. This CDR3 comprises 11 residues. As concerns this clone: Its target is not known.

This sequence originates from an adult in good health. Sequenced here: peripheral blood, sampled on day 0 of AZD1222 vaccination. The chain is built from TRBV19 and TRBJ1-1, with D hard to call. The CDR3 bases are TGTGCCAGTAGGGGGTTATCTGAAGCTTTCTTT. This codes for CASRGLSEAFF.